This is a list of T cell receptor beta chains from one sample in a study of blood T cell repertoires in COVID-19. Measured with immunoSEQ multiplex PCR; TCRdb has only the in-frame clones, and not every one. The profile covers 200,000 to 250,000 clones, with around 84% appearing a single time and roughly 21% taken by the ten largest. Sequencing was performed on peripheral blood. The source is a man in his thirties or forties with active or convalescent COVID-19. Both conserved end residues are part of each CDR3. The order of the fields is V gene, clone size, J gene, D gene, CDR3 protein, CDR3 DNA. A D gene is named only where the DNA matches it firmly. Size is stated for part of the rows, as once, few or many counts, or as a class when the clone is expanded.

>TRBV28|few|TRBJ1-5|-
CASSLENQPQHF
TGTGCCAGCAGTTTAGAGAACCAGCCCCAGCATTTT
>TRBV7-2|-|TRBJ1-2|-
CASSLSVLHYGYTF
TGTGCCAGCAGCTTAAGTGTACTGCACTATGGCTACACCTTC
>TRBV7-2|-|TRBJ2-7|-
CASSLFSSYEQYF
TGTGCCAGCAGCTTATTTAGCTCCTACGAGCAGTACTTC
>TRBV5-1|-|TRBJ1-1|-
CASSLAGIITEAFF
TGCGCCAGCAGCTTGGCAGGGATAATCACTGAAGCTTTCTTT
>TRBV5-1|-|TRBJ2-5|-
CASSVAPSRETQYF
TGCGCCAGCAGCGTAGCCCCCTCGCGGGAGACCCAGTACTTC
>TRBV6-2/TRBV6-3|-|TRBJ2-1|-
CASSRTQQGVYNEQFF
TGTGCCAGCAGCCGAACCCAACAGGGCGTCTACAATGAGCAGTTCTTC
>TRBV28|-|TRBJ1-5|-
CASRGGIGQPQHF
TGTGCCAGCAGGGGGGGGATTGGGCAGCCCCAGCATTTT
>TRBV11-3|-|TRBJ2-7|TRBD1
CASSPGQGYEQYF
TGTGCCAGCAGCCCCGGACAGGGCTACGAGCAGTACTTC
>TRBV28|-|TRBJ1-2|-
CASSPRELGYTF
TGTGCCAGCAGTCCCCGAGAGCTAGGCTACACCTTC
>TRBV14|-|TRBJ1-6|-
CASSARRPQGVSPLHF
TGTGCCAGCAGCGCCCGAAGGCCCCAAGGGGTTTCACCCCTCCACTTT
>TRBV9|-|TRBJ2-4|TRBD1
CASSVSGTGGNIQYF
TGTGCCAGCAGCGTTTCCGGGACAGGGGGAAACATTCAGTACTTC
>TRBV7-9|-|TRBJ1-4|-
CASSNGGFNEKLFF
TGTGCCAGCAGCAATGGGGGGTTTAATGAAAAACTGTTTTTT
>TRBV18|-|TRBJ1-5|TRBD1
CASSPQGQVLGEPQHF
TGTGCCAGCTCACCCCAGGGACAGGTGTTAGGGGAGCCCCAGCATTTT
>TRBV4-1|-|TRBJ2-4|TRBD1
CASSDRDRLAKNIQYF
TGCGCCAGCAGCGACCGGGACAGATTAGCCAAAAACATTCAGTACTTC
>TRBV11-1|-|TRBJ2-1|-
CASSLAQQASNEQFF
TGTGCCAGCAGCTTAGCGCAGCAGGCCTCCAATGAGCAGTTCTTC
>TRBV9|-|TRBJ2-1|-
CASSVGTYNEQFF
TGTGCCAGCAGCGTAGGGACTTACAATGAGCAGTTCTTC
>TRBV11-2|-|TRBJ2-1|TRBD1
CASSPDPRGRRGRNEQFF
TGTGCCAGCAGCCCCGACCCCAGGGGGCGCCGGGGAAGGAATGAGCAGTTCTTC
>TRBV2|once|TRBJ1-2|TRBD1
CASRGQANYGYTF
TGTGCCAGCAGGGGACAGGCTAACTATGGCTACACCTTC
>TRBV11-3|-|TRBJ2-3|-
CASSFGAANTDTQYF
TGTGCCAGCAGCTTTGGGGCAGCTAATACAGATACGCAGTATTTT
>TRBV24-1|-|TRBJ2-2|TRBD1
CATSERDRGHGELFF
TGTGCCACCAGTGAACGGGACAGGGGGCACGGGGAGCTGTTTTTT
>TRBV19|-|TRBJ1-1|TRBD1
CASSRGGTGPEAFF
TGTGCCAGTAGTAGAGGGGGGACAGGGCCTGAAGCTTTCTTT
>TRBV9|few|TRBJ2-6|-
CASSVDGYVLTF
TGTGCCAGCAGCGTAGACGGGTACGTCCTGACTTTC
>TRBV24-1|few|TRBJ2-3|TRBD2
CATSDTSGHTDTQYF
TGTGCCACCAGTGATACTAGCGGACACACAGATACGCAGTATTTT
>TRBV6-6|once|TRBJ1-2|TRBD1
CASRNRGRNYGYTF
TGTGCCAGCAGAAACAGGGGACGTAACTATGGCTACACCTTC
>TRBV7-2|-|TRBJ2-7|TRBD1
CASSLGQGGYEQYF
TGTGCCAGCAGCTTGGGACAGGGGGGCTACGAGCAGTACTTC
>TRBV28|-|TRBJ2-3|TRBD2
CASSFSFLGGSTDTQYF
TGTGCCAGCAGTTTTAGTTTCTTGGGGGGGAGCACAGATACGCAGTATTTT
>TRBV6-5|once|TRBJ2-1|-
CASSYEVTGHNEQFF
TGTGCCAGCAGTTACGAAGTCACAGGCCACAATGAGCAGTTCTTC
>TRBV27|-|TRBJ2-1|TRBD2
CASSFGLRPAGDIEQFF
TGTGCCAGCAGTTTCGGCCTCCGGCCAGCGGGAGACATTGAGCAGTTCTTC